This paragraph covers one TCR beta chain sequence. One end of the junction fails to match germline, which may point to a read error. This entry belongs to a study of cytomegalovirus exposure and HLA in healthy donors. For the study at large: In terms of ancestry, the Caucasian-associated cluster contained 80% to 90% of the 350 to 450 genotyped donors.

Primers: 60 Vbeta forward and 13 Jbeta reverse. Data came from immunoSEQ multiplex PCR; TCRdb stores just in-frame clones and leaves some out. The repertoire table contains 140,000 to 150,000 clones. Per the germline V gene, CDR1 is SGDLS and CDR2 is YYNGEE. CDR3 length equals 16 residues. The rearrangement joins TRBV9 to TRBJ2-1, with 9 bases that match TRBD2. Sequenced input: PBMCs. The sequence was obtained from a male donor in good health and CMV-seronegative. CDR3: CASSVDSGSSDNEQFF. CDR3 nucleotide sequence: TGTGCCAGCAGCGTAGATAGCGGGAGCTCCGACAATGAGCAGTTCTTC.